This T cell receptor (beta chain) was retrieved from a study of blood T cell repertoires in COVID-19. Study as a whole: Samples representing acute and convalescent COVID-19 were sourced from the United States, Italy and Spain. Sources were T cells, B-cell-depleted T cells, or PBMCs; the material itself was cDNA or gDNA.

Trimming stripped 2 bases from V and 4 bases from J, with 7 bases between. The CDR3 runs to 13 residues. The germline CDR1 and CDR2 sequences are SGHNT and YYREEE (reference sequence). Data came from immunoSEQ multiplex PCR; TCRdb stores just in-frame clones and leaves some out. The data show around 100,000 clones, 75% to 90% seen once. The sequence was collected from a woman between 45 and 65 years old with acute or convalescent COVID-19. This chain links TRBV5-4 with TRBJ2-1, with D hard to call. The sequencing input was peripheral blood. The CDR3 here is CASSFWRYNEQFF. Here the CDR3 DNA reads TGTGCCAGCAGCTTCTGGCGGTACAATGAGCAGTTCTTC. The full variable domain, in which reference TRBV5-4 and TRBJ2-1 provide the parts outside the CDR3, is ETGVTQSPTHLIKTRGQQVTLRCSSQSGHNTVSWYQQALGQGPQFIFQYYREEENGRGNFPPRFSGLQFPNYSSELNVNALELDDSALYLCASSFWRYNEQFFGPGTRLTVL.